This record covers a single T cell receptor beta chain. Its antigen is unidentified. With UMI labels, 5' RACE was used to prepare the TRB cDNA libraries. Each CDR3 protein gets one entry in TCRdb, which reprocessed the 5' RACE reads and gives no DNA. The sample includes 5,800 or so distinct CDR3 sequences. The CDR3 contains 15 residues. Per the germline V gene, CDR1 is ENHRY and CDR2 is SYGVKD. This entry belongs to a study of CXCR3-negative and CXCR3-positive naive CD8 T cells. Notes on the study in general: Unlike memory cells, which differed, naive CXCR3-negative and CXCR3-positive cells had similar TRBV-TRBJ usage. CXCR3-expressing naive cells carried TRB CDR3s more hydrophobic than those of CXCR3-negative naive cells. Diversity ran similarly high across both naive subsets but far lower in memory CD8+ cells.

V gene TRBV10-3 combines with J gene TRBJ2-5; as DNA is missing, the TRBD2 call by TCRdb cannot be tested. Material: naive CXCR3+ CD8+ T cells from blood. This sample's subset: CD45RO-CCR7+CD27+CD95- naive CD8+ T cells expressing CXCR3 (TNR3+). The receptor was isolated from a human donor in good health. Some clones in this sample may be carry-over from other donors' samples. The CDR3: CAISGSGGTGETQYF.